One sample yielded the 9 T cell receptor beta chains listed below, sequenced in a study of cytomegalovirus exposure and HLA in healthy donors. This PCR relied on a set of 60 Vbeta primers and 13 Jbeta primers. Profiled with immunoSEQ multiplex PCR; TCRdb holds only in-frame clones, not every one. The sample consists of 150,000 to 200,000 clones, about 79% of them appearing once. The sample taken for sequencing was PBMCs. The receptors were sampled from a woman aged 50 to 60 in good health and CMV-seropositive.

This clone occurred a few times. The rearrangement links TRBV5-1 to TRBJ1-1; TRBD1 might be the D (6 bases). The CDR3 spans 14 residues. Germline V gene sequence: CDR1 SGHRS, CDR2 YFSETQ. V dropped 2 bases and J dropped 2 bases, with 10 bases sitting between them. CDR3 DNA: TGCGCCAGCAGCTTAGGACAGCCCAACACTGAAGCTTTCTTT. It is translated as CASSLGQPNTEAFF.

The V call is TRBV4-3, the J call TRBJ1-4, with 10 nucleotides matching TRBD1. The CDR3 consists of 17 residues. J lost 6 bases, V lost 4 bases, and 11 bases had no gene match. Germline loops: CDR1 LGHNA, CDR2 YSLEER. The CDR3 DNA sequence: TGCGCCAGCAGCCGCTTCCCCCGGGGACAGGGGTATGAAAAACTGTTTTTT. Protein: CASSRFPRGQGYEKLFF.

The V gene is TRBV5-1, the J gene TRBJ1-1; 8 nucleotides line up with TRBD1. The CDR3 has 14 amino acids. Trimming took 5 bases from V and 4 from J; bases not matched to a gene: 7. The germline V gene encodes CDR1 SGHRS and CDR2 YFSETQ. As DNA, the CDR3 is TGCGCCAGCAGGGATACAGGGGGTATCACTGAAGCTTTCTTT. Protein: CASRDTGGITEAFF.

The rearrangement links TRBV7-9 to TRBJ1-1, with D uncertain. The V end lost 1 base, the J end lost 4 bases, and 7 bases lay between the germline ends. CDR1 is SEHNR and CDR2 is FQNEAQ in the germline V gene (reference sequence). The CDR3 has 13 residues. DNA for the CDR3: TGTGCCAGCAGCTTAGAATTGGCCACTGAAGCTTTCTTT. It encodes CASSLELATEAFF.

The rearrangement joins TRBV6-5 to TRBJ2-2; 7 positions match TRBD1. The CDR3 length is 15 residues. J gave up 4 bases and V 5 bases, and 7 bases lay outside the gene matches. Looked up from germline, CDR1 is MNHEY and CDR2 is SVGAGI. The DNA of the CDR3 is TGTGCCAGCAGTGGCCGGACAGGTGGCACCGGGGAGCTGTTTTTT. Protein sequence: CASSGRTGGTGELFF.

CDR3 sequence: CASSPSGGSYEQYF. The CDR3 nucleotides are TGTGCCAGCAGCCCTTCGGGGGGCTCCTACGAGCAGTACTTC. This chain links TRBV7-9 with TRBJ2-7; TRBD2 aligns across 7 bases. Per germline, CDR1 SEHNR and CDR2 FQNEAQ (reference sequence). V shed 5 bases, J shed 0 bases, and the junction held 4 bases outside the gene matches. This CDR3 has 14 amino acids.

The CDR3 spells CASSAFPGEKLFF. The CDR3 DNA reads TGCGCCAGCAGCGCGTTTCCCGGTGAAAAACTGTTTTTT. This chain connects TRBV5-1 to TRBJ1-4; D uncertain. Trimming pared 4 bases from V and 7 bases from J, leaving 11 bases between. The CDR3 sequence is 13 residues long. CDR1 and CDR2 (germline): SGHRS, YFSETQ.

V and J are TRBV6-1 and TRBJ2-7, with D possibly TRBD2 on 5 matching bases. The CDR3 covers 16 residues. Trimming took 2 bases from V and 4 from J, leaving 18 bases between them. From germline, CDR1 is MNHNS and CDR2 SASEGT. CDR3 loop: CASSEIVSASGYEQYF. The CDR3 bases are TGTGCCAGCAGTGAAATTGTTTCGGCCTCGGGGTACGAGCAGTACTTC.

The rearrangement links TRBV11-2 to TRBJ1-1; unclear D gene. The CDR3 is made up of 13 amino acids. V shed 1 base and J shed 0 bases, with 3 bases lying between them. Looked up from germline, CDR1 is SGHAT and CDR2 is FQNNGV. The CDR3, as DNA: TGTGCCAGCAGCTTAGGAGTGAACACTGAAGCTTTCTTT. Its protein product is CASSLGVNTEAFF. The full variable domain, its missing parts supplied by reference TRBV11-2 and TRBJ1-1, is EAGVAQSPRYKIIEKRQSVAFWCNPISGHATLYWYQQILGQGPKLLIQFQNNGVVDDSQLPKDRFSAERLKGVDSTLKIQPAKLEDSAVYLCASSLGVNTEAFFGQGTRLTVV.